This TCR beta chain was sequenced during a study of vaccination and CD4 T cells after COVID-19. Study at large: SARS-CoV-2 had been detected by nasal swab PCR in convalescent patients; roughly nine were mild, one severe. Four females and six males made up the convalescents, two of whom were Hispanic.

Germline V gene data show CDR1 as MNHEY and CDR2 as SVGAGI. The CDR3 is made up of 17 amino acids. Trimming stripped 2 bases from V and 0 bases from J, with 15 bases between. The treatment is: roughly 10-day PBMC culture with coronavirus spike peptide pools or control peptides (ViraFEST assay). Remarks on this clonotype: What it binds is not known.

An Oncomine TCR Beta short-read assay was used to sequence the DNA from cultured CD4+ T cells. In this case, cultured CD4+ T cells provided the extracted genomic DNA. TCRdb processed the PCR reads anew with MiXCR; each CDR3 protein has one entry. The repertoire holds roughly 15,000 distinct CDR3 sequences, with approximately 58% as singletons. The specimen sequenced was CD4+ T cells from blood, cultured in vitro. This receptor was obtained from a human donor who had recovered from COVID-19. This chain connects TRBV6-5 to TRBJ2-3; no firm D call. Written as DNA, the CDR3 is TGTGCCAGCAGTTACGTATACCCCAGTCGAAGCACAGATACGCAGTATTTT. As protein: CASSYVYPSRSTDTQYF.